The 4 T cell receptor beta chains presented below share a single source sample, sequenced in a study of T cells in women clearing cervical HPV infection. Data came from immunoSEQ multiplex PCR; TCRdb stores just in-frame clones and leaves some out. The listing records 30,000 to 35,000 clones. The source material was blood buffy coat. These receptors originate from a woman aged 18 to 69 with a cervical HPV16 infection that either progressed to CIN3+ or cleared (not recorded which).

A word on this clone: The CDR3 end falls 3 residues outside the read, so it is completed with the germline J gene. The chain joins TRBV19 to TRBJ2-6; 7 positions agree with TRBD2. Germline CDR1 and CDR2: LNHDA and SQIVND (reference sequence). V trimming: 0 bases; J trimming: 1 base; junction bases outside the gene matches: 9. This CDR3 contains 19 residues. CDR3 in amino acids: CASSIEGRGKTSGANVLTF. CDR3 bases read: TGTGCCAGTAGTATAGAGGGGAGGGGTAAAACATCTGGGGCCAACGTC.

Regarding this clone: The read falls 3 residues short of the CDR3 end, and the missing part is taken from the germline J gene. This sequence joins TRBV19 and TRBJ2-1; 7 nucleotides line up with TRBD2. Germline CDR1 reads LNHDA; CDR2 reads SQIVND (reference sequence). The CDR3 spans 14 residues. With 5 bases clipped from V and 3 bases from J, the junction kept 4 bases outside the gene matches. The CDR3 DNA, read in part, is TGTGCCAGTAGTTCTCCGGGGGGCTACAATGAG. It encodes CASSSPGGYNE. The complete CDR3 protein is CASSSPGGYNEQFF.

With respect to this clone: Coverage ceases 3 residues before the CDR3 finishes, and the germline J gene fills in the end. The rearrangement joins TRBV10-2 to TRBJ2-7, with 9 bases matching TRBD1. The CDR3 sequence is 15 residues long. Germline assignment: CDR1 WSHSY and CDR2 SAAADI. V was clipped by 0 bases and J by 6 bases; unmatched bases: 6. The CDR3 protein is CASSESGQGRGEQYF. The CDR3 DNA, read in part, is TGCGCCAGCAGTGAGTCGGGACAGGGTCGGGGCGAG.

The CDR3 loop is CASRDPGQDNIQYF. Incomplete CDR3 DNA: TGTGCCAGTAGGGACCCAGGACAGGATAACATT. This sequence joins TRBV19 and TRBJ2-4; 7 nucleotides line up with TRBD1. Coverage ceases 3 residues before the CDR3 finishes, and the germline J gene fills in the end. The junction had 9 bases not matched to a gene; V was cut back by 6 bases and J by 7 bases. The CDR3 length is 14 residues. The V gene's germline CDR1 is LNHDA and CDR2 SQIVND (reference sequence). Combining the CDR3 with reference TRBV19 and TRBJ2-4 gives the whole variable domain DGGITQSPKYLFRKEGQNVTLSCEQNLNHDAMYWYRQDPGQGLRLIYYSQIVNDFQKGDIAEGYSVSREKKESFPLTVTSAQKNPTAFYLCASRDPGQDNIQYFGAGTRLSVL.